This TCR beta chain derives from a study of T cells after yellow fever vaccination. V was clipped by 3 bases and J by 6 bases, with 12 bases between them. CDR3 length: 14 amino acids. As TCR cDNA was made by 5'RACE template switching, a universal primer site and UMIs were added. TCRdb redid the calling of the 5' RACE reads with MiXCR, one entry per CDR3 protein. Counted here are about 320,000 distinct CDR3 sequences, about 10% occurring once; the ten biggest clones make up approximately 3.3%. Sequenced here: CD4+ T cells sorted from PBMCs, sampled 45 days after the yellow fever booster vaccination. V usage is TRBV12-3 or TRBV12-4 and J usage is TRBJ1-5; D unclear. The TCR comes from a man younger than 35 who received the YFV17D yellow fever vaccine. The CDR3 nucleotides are TGTGCCAGCAGTTTGGAGGGAGCTTCTCAGCCCCAGCATTTT. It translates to CASSLEGASQPQHF.